This record looks at one TCR beta chain sequence and its context. The sample originates from a study of blood T cell repertoires in COVID-19. Original processing methods: Reference gene primer amplification gave estimated nucleated cell counts. Some clones are missing from TCRdb's copy, which holds only in-frame ones; the method was immunoSEQ multiplex PCR. D and trimming were read from the DNA, whereas the V and J calls and clone size are those reported in that table. The sample records about 75,000 clones, 80% to 90% being singletons. Germline V gene lookup returns CDR1 MDHEN and CDR2 SYDVKM. V gave up 3 bases and J gave up 9 bases, with 9 bases separating them. There are 12 residues in the CDR3.

This sequence originates from a human donor in a cohort sampled during active COVID-19. This chain connects TRBV28 to TRBJ1-3, with D hard to call. The sample comprised peripheral blood. As DNA, the CDR3 is TGTGCCAGCAGTTTCGGTACTATCACCATATATTTT. The encoded protein is CASSFGTITIYF.